This TCR beta chain was profiled in a study of beta chain features in type 1 diabetes. Regarding the study as a whole: Shorter TCRB CDR3s, moderately but significantly so, were found in Type 1 diabetes patients in all four CD4+ subsets. Among type 1 diabetes patients, VDJ junctions had fewer insertions and more deletions.

Investigators reverse transcribed all isolated RNA, so they sequenced expressed TCRB transcripts. Sequencing was performed with immunoSEQ multiplex PCR; in TCRdb, only in-frame clones are kept and a portion is missing. The sample has approximately 150,000 clones; approximately 62% are singletons. Sorted CD4+ subsets: naive, central memory, regulatory, stem cell-like memory (CD45RO/CCR7/CD25/CD127/CD95/CD27 panel). V was shortened by 0 bases and J by 5 bases, with 7 bases between the two germline ends. Germline V gene sequence: CDR1 SGHAT, CDR2 FQNNGV. This CDR3 spans 13 amino acids. Notes on this clone: The antigen is unknown.

V is TRBV11-2 and J is TRBJ1-2, with TRBD1 as a possible D gene (5 bases). This receptor was identified in a man aged 25-45 years with type 1 diabetes. Input material: naive CD4+ T cells from blood. The CDR3 DNA reads TGTGCCAGCAGCTTAGACAGGGCTTATGGCTACACCTTC. Protein product: CASSLDRAYGYTF.